Each of the 25 T cell receptor beta chains below was sequenced from the same sample in a study of early stage breast cancer tumors. The table came from immunoSEQ multiplex PCR; TCRdb's copy has only in-frame clones and leaves some out. Of several thousand clones listed, approximately 74% were seen once; the top ten hold about a tenth. Sequencing was performed on breast tumor tissue. The receptors were gathered from a person in their sixties or seventies with breast cancer.

This clone appeared a few times. The genes are TRBV10-3 and TRBJ2-4; 11 nucleotides line up with TRBD1. This CDR3 is 16 amino acids long. The germline V gene has CDR1 ENHRY and CDR2 SYGVKD. Trimming took 3 bases from V and 3 from J; bases not matched to a gene: 4. DNA for the CDR3: TGTGCCATCAGTGATCGGACAGGGGGCGTCAAAAACATTCAGTACTTC. It yields the protein CAISDRTGGVKNIQYF.

The rearrangement joins TRBV6-5 to TRBJ1-5, with D possibly matching TRBD1 (5 bases). This CDR3 comprises 15 residues. V was pared by 1 base and J by 7 bases, with 14 bases between. Germline V lookup: CDR1 MNHEY, CDR2 SVGAGI. The DNA for the CDR3 is TGTGCCAGCAGTTACTACGACAGCGCAGAACAGCCCCAGCATTTT. This gives the protein CASSYYDSAEQPQHF.

The V call is TRBV11-2, the J call TRBJ1-6; 9 positions match TRBD1. The CDR3 runs 17 residues. The junction had 8 bases not matched to a gene; V was cut back by 4 bases and J by 4 bases. The germline CDR1 and CDR2 sequences are SGHAT and FQNNGV. CDR3 sequence: CASSYGTGLRYNSPLHF. For the CDR3, the DNA is TGTGCCAGCAGCTACGGGACAGGGCTTCGATATAATTCACCCCTCCACTTT.

V is TRBV27 and J is TRBJ2-7; no clear D. The CDR3 has 11 amino acids. Looked up from germline, CDR1 is MNHEY and CDR2 is SMNVEV (reference sequence). With 4 bases removed from V and 3 bases from J, the gap between germline ends came to 4 bases. The CDR3 region is CASSSLYEQYF. DNA for the CDR3: TGTGCCAGCAGTTCCCTCTACGAGCAGTACTTC.

This clone was seen only a few times. V gene TRBV6-4 combines with J gene TRBJ1-1, with a possible D match to TRBD1 (5 bases). The CDR3 consists of 13 residues. CDR1 and CDR2 (germline): MRHNA, SNTAGT. The germline V and J ends were trimmed by 6 bases and 1 base, with 9 bases remaining between them. The CDR3 here is CASSRQWNTEAFF. As DNA, the CDR3 is TGTGCCAGCAGCCGACAGTGGAACACTGAAGCTTTCTTT.

In this sample, this clone turned up a few times. This chain connects TRBV5-1 to TRBJ2-7; D possibly matches TRBD1 or TRBD2 (5 bases each). The V end lost 5 bases, the J end lost 3 bases, and 18 bases lay between the germline ends. The germline gives CDR1 SGHRS, CDR2 YFSETQ. The CDR3 totals 15 residues. CDR3 sequence reads: CASRYNEGPFYEQYF. The CDR3 DNA is TGCGCCAGCAGATACAACGAGGGGCCATTCTACGAGCAGTACTTC.

This chain links TRBV5-6 with TRBJ2-7; TRBD1 matches at 10 bases. Germline CDR1 and CDR2: SGHDT and YYEEEE. V shed 5 bases, J shed 2 bases, and the junction held 7 bases outside the gene matches. The CDR3 extends over 15 amino acids. The CDR3, as DNA: TGTGCCAGCAGGGGGGGACAGGGGATGCCCTACGAGCAGTACTTC. Amino acids: CASRGGQGMPYEQYF.

This clone was seen just once. The gene calls are TRBV5-4 and TRBJ2-1, with 9 bases lining up with TRBD2. V lost 4 bases, J lost 1 base, and 3 bases stayed unmatched. Germline V gene data show CDR1 as SGHNT and CDR2 as YYREEE (reference sequence). This CDR3 has 15 residues. The CDR3: CASSQSGGSYNEQFF. CDR3 in DNA: TGTGCCAGCAGCCAGAGCGGGGGGTCCTACAATGAGCAGTTCTTC.

V gene TRBV10-3 combines with J gene TRBJ1-3; D possibly corresponds to TRBD1 (6 bases). This CDR3 has 16 amino acids. Germline V gene sequence: CDR1 ENHRY, CDR2 SYGVKD. Trimming took 7 bases from V and 1 from J, leaving 17 bases between them. As DNA, the CDR3 is TGTGCCATCAACTCGGGGGCAGGGCGATCTGGAAACACCATATATTTT. Its protein product is CAINSGAGRSGNTIYF.

The chain links TRBV5-1 to TRBJ2-1; no firm D call. Germline CDR1 SGHRS, CDR2 YFSETQ. This CDR3 region has 18 residues. V gave up 4 bases and J gave up 0 bases, with 20 bases separating them. CDR3 bases: TGCGCCAGCAGCCTTGCCCTGGACGCTTTGAGCTCCTACAATGAGCAGTTCTTC. This codes for CASSLALDALSSYNEQFF.

For the CDR3, the DNA is TGTGCCAGCAGCCAATTGGCTAGCGGGAACACCGGGGAGCTGTTTTTT. Protein sequence: CASSQLASGNTGELFF. This chain joins TRBV6-4 and TRBJ2-2, with 7 nucleotides matching TRBD2. Trimming took 6 bases from V and 1 from J; bases not matched to a gene: 8. Germline V gene lookup returns CDR1 MRHNA and CDR2 SNTAGT. CDR3 length: 16 residues.

This chain uses TRBV7-8 with TRBJ2-7; D is unresolved. This CDR3 is 14 amino acids long. Trimming pared 5 bases from V and 0 bases from J, leaving 11 bases between. The germline gives CDR1 SGHVS, CDR2 FQNEAQ. The CDR3 is CASSPRTASYEQYF. The CDR3 DNA reads TGTGCCAGCAGCCCCCGGACGGCCTCCTACGAGCAGTACTTC.

The chain has TRBV19 and TRBJ2-1, with 8 bases identical to TRBD2. This CDR3 has 16 residues. J lost 2 bases, V lost 3 bases, and 6 bases had no gene match. CDR1 and CDR2 from the germline V gene are LNHDA and SQIVND (reference sequence). For the CDR3, the DNA is TGTGCCAGTAGTATTAGGACTAGCATCACCTACAATGAGCAGTTCTTC. Protein sequence: CASSIRTSITYNEQFF.

The gene calls are TRBV6-6 and TRBJ1-1; no definite D call. This CDR3 comprises 12 residues. Germline V gives CDR1 MNHNY, CDR2 SVGAGI (reference sequence). Trimming stripped 2 bases from V and 5 bases from J, with 6 bases between. The CDR3 sequence: CASSYGGTEAFF. The CDR3 DNA follows: TGTGCCAGCAGTTACGGAGGAACTGAAGCTTTCTTT.

This clone was recorded a few times. This chain links TRBV5-4 with TRBJ2-7, with 14 bases lining up with TRBD2. The CDR3 length is 15 residues. Germline V gives CDR1 SGHNT, CDR2 YYREEE (reference sequence). The J segment lost 3 bases and the V segment lost 4 bases, leaving 3 bases of the junction unmatched. The CDR3 is CASSGTSGSVYEQYF. CDR3 bases: TGTGCCAGCAGCGGGACTAGCGGGAGCGTCTACGAGCAGTACTTC.

A few counts support this clone. The rearrangement joins TRBV7-9 to TRBJ2-2; D is unclear. Trimming left V 1 base short and J 4 bases short, with 13 bases between. Germline CDR1 and CDR2: SEHNR and FQNEAQ (reference sequence). CDR3 length equals 16 residues. The CDR3 region is CASSLDNFAATGELFF. The CDR3 bases are TGTGCCAGCAGCTTAGACAACTTTGCGGCCACCGGGGAGCTGTTTTTT.

The chain carries TRBV4-2 and TRBJ2-2, with 10 bases identical to TRBD2. With 0 bases clipped from V and 5 bases from J, the junction kept 3 bases outside the gene matches. There are 16 residues in the CDR3. CDR1 is LGHNA, CDR2 YNFKEQ, per germline. CDR3 in amino acids: CASSQDGSGGTGELFF. The CDR3 region has the DNA TGTGCCAGCAGCCAAGATGGTAGCGGGGGGACCGGGGAGCTGTTTTTT.

This chain joins TRBV27 and TRBJ2-3; D call uncertain. The CDR3 loop spans 18 amino acids. Germline CDR1 MNHEY, CDR2 SMNVEV (reference sequence). V lost 8 bases and J lost 4, with 28 bases in between. CDR3 amino acids: CASHPRAPKASGADTQYF. The CDR3 coding sequence is TGTGCCAGCCATCCCCGAGCCCCCAAGGCGTCGGGCGCAGATACGCAGTATTTT.

This clone was detected only a few times. The V gene is TRBV2, the J gene TRBJ2-7; no reliable D call. CDR1 and CDR2 from the germline V gene are SNHLY and FYNNEI. This CDR3 spans 11 amino acids. Trimming removed 4 bases from V and 2 bases from J, with 3 bases in between. Written as DNA, the CDR3 is TGTGCCAGCAGTGGGGCCTACGAGCAGTACTTC. Translating it yields CASSGAYEQYF. The variable domain in full, with the rest retrieved from reference TRBV2 and TRBJ2-7, is EPEVTQTPSHQVTQMGQEVILRCVPISNHLYFYWYRQILGQKVEFLVSFYNNEISEKSEIFDDQFSVERPDGSNFTLKIRSTKLEDSAMYFCASSGAYEQYFGPGTRLTVT.

This clone was observed once. This sequence joins TRBV11-3 and TRBJ2-5; D call uncertain. This CDR3 region has 14 residues. Germline-derived CDR1 and CDR2 are SGHNT and YENEEA. V was clipped by 1 base and J by 4 bases, with 10 bases between them. This CDR3 is CASSLVWQRETQYF. CDR3 bases: TGTGCCAGCAGCTTAGTATGGCAAAGAGAGACCCAGTACTTC. Complete variable domain (other parts from reference TRBV11-3 and TRBJ2-5): EAGVVQSPRYKIIEKKQPVAFWCNPISGHNTLYWYLQNLGQGPELLIRYENEEAVDDSQLPKDRFSAERLKGVDSTLKIQPAELGDSAVYLCASSLVWQRETQYFGPGTRLLVL.

The chain combines TRBV2 with TRBJ2-6; 9 nucleotides line up with TRBD1. There are 16 residues in the CDR3. Losses at the gene ends were 5 bases for V and 0 bases for J; bases not matched to a gene: 2. Germline V gene lookup returns CDR1 SNHLY and CDR2 FYNNEI. The CDR3 DNA follows: TGTGCCAGCAGTCGGGGACAGGGCTCTGGGGCCAACGTCCTGACTTTC. Its translation is CASSRGQGSGANVLTF.

CDR3 sequence (DNA): TGCGCCAGCTCCGGGGACAGGTCACAAGAGACCCAGTACTTC. Protein: CASSGDRSQETQYF. V usage is TRBV5-1 and J usage is TRBJ2-5, with 8 bases matching TRBD1. From germline, CDR1 is SGHRS and CDR2 YFSETQ. Trimming at V came to 7 bases and at J to 2 bases, leaving 7 bases not matched to a gene. CDR3 size: 14 residues.

The rearrangement joins TRBV29-1 to TRBJ2-1; 13 bases match TRBD2. Germline CDR1 and CDR2: SQVTM and ANQGSEA. This CDR3 is built from 16 residues. Trimming removed 4 bases from V and 7 bases from J; junction bases left unmatched: 10. The CDR3: CSVVGERTSGRNEQFF. DNA for the CDR3: TGCAGCGTTGTAGGGGAGAGGACTAGCGGGAGAAATGAGCAGTTCTTC.

By share of the sample, this clone is medium-sized. V gene TRBV19 combines with J gene TRBJ2-1, with 10 bases matching TRBD2. Germline assignment: CDR1 LNHDA and CDR2 SQIVND (reference sequence). This CDR3 region has 14 residues. Trimming took 7 bases from V and 6 from J; bases not matched to a gene: 6. DNA for the CDR3: TGTGCCAGTATGGCTAGCGGGAGTTTCAATGAGCAGTTCTTC. Protein product: CASMASGSFNEQFF. Together with reference TRBV19 and TRBJ2-1, the CDR3 gives the full variable domain: DGGITQSPKYLFRKEGQNVTLSCEQNLNHDAMYWYRQDPGQGLRLIYYSQIVNDFQKGDIAEGYSVSREKKESFPLTVTSAQKNPTAFYLCASMASGSFNEQFFGPGTRLTVL.

The genes are TRBV2 and TRBJ1-1; D gene ambiguous. Trimming shortened V by 0 bases and J by 6 bases, and 14 bases separated the two germline ends. Germline CDR1 is SNHLY and CDR2 is FYNNEI. The CDR3 covers 15 residues. The CDR3 here is CASSEARTEVAEAFF. For the CDR3, the DNA is TGTGCCAGCAGTGAAGCAAGGACCGAGGTTGCTGAAGCTTTCTTT.